This T cell receptor beta chain was captured in a study of blood T cells in healthy people across ages. Study results and limitations: Roughly linearly, TCR beta diversity per million T cells fell as age increased. Diversity estimates drawn from one million T cells were deemed underestimates.

Researchers isolated at least 7 million PBMCs per sample. Sample-barcoded 5' priming and a J-beta primer mix drove a second PCR of roughly 6 to 12 cycles. TCRdb re-analysed the 5' RACE reads in MiXCR, keeping a single row per CDR3 protein. The sample has over 950,000 distinct CDR3 sequences; about 53% are singletons. On this clonotype itself: The antigen is undetermined.

The material sequenced was blood. The clonotype comes from an older woman in good health.

The CDR3 region is CASSQVGQYAYNEQFF. The CDR3 DNA follows: TGTGCCAGCAGCCAAGTAGGCCAATATGCCTACAATGAGCAGTTCTTC. The rearrangement uses TRBV3-1 and TRBJ2-1; no firm D call. V was pared by 1 base and J by 2 bases, with 12 bases between. The CDR3 has 16 amino acids. Per the germline V gene, CDR1 is LGHDT and CDR2 is YNNKEL (reference sequence).